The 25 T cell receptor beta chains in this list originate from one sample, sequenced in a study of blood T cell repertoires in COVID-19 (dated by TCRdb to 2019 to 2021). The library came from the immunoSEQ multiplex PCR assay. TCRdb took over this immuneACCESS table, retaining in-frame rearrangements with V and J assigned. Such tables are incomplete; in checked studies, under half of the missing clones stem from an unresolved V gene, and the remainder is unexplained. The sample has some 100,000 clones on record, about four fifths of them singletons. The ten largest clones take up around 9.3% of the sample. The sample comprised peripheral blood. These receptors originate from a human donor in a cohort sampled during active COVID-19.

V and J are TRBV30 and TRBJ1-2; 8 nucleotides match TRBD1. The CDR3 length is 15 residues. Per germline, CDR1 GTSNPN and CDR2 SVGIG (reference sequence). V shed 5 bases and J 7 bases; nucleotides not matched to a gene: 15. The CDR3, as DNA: TGTGCCTGGGACAGGACAGGGACTATGTCCTCTGGCTACACCTTC. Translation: CAWDRTGTMSSGYTF. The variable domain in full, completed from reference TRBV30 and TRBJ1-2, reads SQTIHQWPATLVQPVGSPLSLECTVEGTSNPNLYWYRQAAGRGLQLLFYSVGIGQISSEVPQNLSASRPQDRQFILSSKKLLLSDSGFYLCAWDRTGTMSSGYTFGSGTRLTVV.

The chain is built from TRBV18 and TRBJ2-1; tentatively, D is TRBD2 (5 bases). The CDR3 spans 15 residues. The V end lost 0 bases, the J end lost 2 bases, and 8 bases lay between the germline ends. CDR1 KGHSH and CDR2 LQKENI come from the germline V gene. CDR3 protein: CASSPPGATYNEQFF. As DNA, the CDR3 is TGTGCCAGCTCACCACCGGGAGCCACCTACAATGAGCAGTTCTTC.

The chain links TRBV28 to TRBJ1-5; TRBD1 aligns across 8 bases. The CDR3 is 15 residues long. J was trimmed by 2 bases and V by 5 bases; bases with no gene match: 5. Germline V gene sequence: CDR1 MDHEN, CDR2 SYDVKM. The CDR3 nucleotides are TGTGCCAGCAGTCCGTACAGGGGGGGCAATCAGCCCCAGCATTTT. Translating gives CASSPYRGGNQPQHF.

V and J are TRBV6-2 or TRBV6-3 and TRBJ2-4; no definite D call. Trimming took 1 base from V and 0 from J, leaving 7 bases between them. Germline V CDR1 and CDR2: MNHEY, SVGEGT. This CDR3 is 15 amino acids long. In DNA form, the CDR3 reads TGTGCCAGCAGTTACTTTGCGGTAGCCAAAAACATTCAGTACTTC. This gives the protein CASSYFAVAKNIQYF.

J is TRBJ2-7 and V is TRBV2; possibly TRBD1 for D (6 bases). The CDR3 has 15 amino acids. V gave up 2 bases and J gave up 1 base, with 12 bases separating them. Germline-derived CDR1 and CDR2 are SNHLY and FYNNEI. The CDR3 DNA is TGTGCCAGCAGTGAACAGGGGATGAGTTCCTACGAGCAGTACTTC. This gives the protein CASSEQGMSSYEQYF.

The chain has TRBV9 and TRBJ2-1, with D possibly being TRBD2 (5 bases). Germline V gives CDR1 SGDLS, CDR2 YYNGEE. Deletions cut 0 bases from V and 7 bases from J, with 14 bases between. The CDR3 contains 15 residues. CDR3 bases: TGTGCCAGCAGCGTAGTTGCGGGCAGCCAGAATGAGCAGTTCTTC. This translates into CASSVVAGSQNEQFF.

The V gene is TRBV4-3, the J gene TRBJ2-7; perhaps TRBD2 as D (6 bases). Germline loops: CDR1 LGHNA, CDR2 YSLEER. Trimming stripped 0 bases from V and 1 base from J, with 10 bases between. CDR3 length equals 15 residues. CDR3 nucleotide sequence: TGCGCCAGCAGCCAAGATCTGGACTATTCCTACGAGCAGTACTTC. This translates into CASSQDLDYSYEQYF.

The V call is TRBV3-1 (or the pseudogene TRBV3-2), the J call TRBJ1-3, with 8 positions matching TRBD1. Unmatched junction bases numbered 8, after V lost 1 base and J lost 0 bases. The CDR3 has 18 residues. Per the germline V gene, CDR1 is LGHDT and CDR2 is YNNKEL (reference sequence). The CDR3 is CASSQVGQGPYSGNTIYF. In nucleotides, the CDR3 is TGTGCCAGCAGCCAAGTCGGACAGGGCCCGTACTCTGGAAACACCATATATTTT.

This CDR3 is CASIGREVYPTNTGELFF. CDR3 DNA sequence: TGCGCCAGCATCGGGCGGGAGGTTTATCCCACGAACACCGGGGAGCTGTTTTTT. The chain combines TRBV10-1 with TRBJ2-2; TRBD2 aligns across 8 bases. V dropped 7 bases and J dropped 0; count of bases not matched to a gene: 13. Per the germline V gene, CDR1 is WNHNN and CDR2 is SYGVQD (reference sequence). CDR3 length: 18 amino acids.

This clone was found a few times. The CDR3 nucleotides are TGTGCCAGCAGAAATACAGGGGCTAACTATGGCTACACCTTC. Translated, it gives CASRNTGANYGYTF. The chain carries TRBV27 and TRBJ1-2; 7 bases line up with TRBD1. Trimming cost V 6 bases and J 0 bases; bases outside gene matches: 4. In germline, CDR1 is MNHEY, CDR2 SMNVEV (reference sequence). This CDR3 region has 14 residues.

This chain's CDR3 is CASSYSGRVGRGYTF. CDR3 nucleotides: TGTGCCAGCAGTTACTCGGGCAGGGTTGGCCGGGGCTACACCTTC. The rearrangement joins TRBV6-5 to TRBJ1-2, with D perhaps TRBD1 (5 bases). V was pared by 0 bases and J by 8 bases, with 16 bases between. CDR3 length equals 15 residues. Germline CDR1 MNHEY, CDR2 SVGAGI.

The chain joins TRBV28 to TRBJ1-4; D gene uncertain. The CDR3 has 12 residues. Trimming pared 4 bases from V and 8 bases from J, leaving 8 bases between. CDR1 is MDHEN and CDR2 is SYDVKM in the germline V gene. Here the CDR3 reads CASSSTYEKLFF. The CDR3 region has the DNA TGTGCCAGCAGTTCGACTTACGAAAAACTGTTTTTT.

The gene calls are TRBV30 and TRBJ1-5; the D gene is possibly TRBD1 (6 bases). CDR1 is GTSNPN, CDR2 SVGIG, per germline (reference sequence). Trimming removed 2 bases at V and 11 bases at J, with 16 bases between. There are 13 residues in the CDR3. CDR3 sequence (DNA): TGTGCCTGGAGTCCTACAGGACAGCTGTCCCAGCATTTT. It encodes CAWSPTGQLSQHF.

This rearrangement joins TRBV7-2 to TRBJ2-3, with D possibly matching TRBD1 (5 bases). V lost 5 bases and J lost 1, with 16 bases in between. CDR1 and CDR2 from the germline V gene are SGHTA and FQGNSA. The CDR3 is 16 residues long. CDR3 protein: CASSERGPSRTDTQYF. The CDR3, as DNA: TGTGCCAGCAGCGAAAGGGGTCCGAGCCGCACAGATACGCAGTATTTT.

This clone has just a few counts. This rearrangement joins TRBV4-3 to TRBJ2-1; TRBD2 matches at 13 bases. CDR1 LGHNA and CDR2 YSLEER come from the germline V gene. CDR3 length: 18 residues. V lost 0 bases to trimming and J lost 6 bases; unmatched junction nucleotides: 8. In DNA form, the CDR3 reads TGCGCCAGCAGCCAAGATATAACTAGCGGGGGGGCATCCAATGAGCAGTTCTTC. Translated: CASSQDITSGGASNEQFF.

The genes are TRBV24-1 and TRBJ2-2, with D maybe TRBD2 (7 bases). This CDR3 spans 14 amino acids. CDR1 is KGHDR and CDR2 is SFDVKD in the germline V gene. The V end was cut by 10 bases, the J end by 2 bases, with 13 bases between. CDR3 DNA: TGTGCCACGGAGGGGGGGGACAACACCGGGGAGCTGTTTTTT. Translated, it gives CATEGGDNTGELFF.

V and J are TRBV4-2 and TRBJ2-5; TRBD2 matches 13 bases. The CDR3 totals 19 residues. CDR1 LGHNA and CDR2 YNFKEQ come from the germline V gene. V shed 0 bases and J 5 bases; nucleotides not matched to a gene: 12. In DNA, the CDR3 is TGTGCCAGCAGCCAAGATCTTGGGCGGACTAGCGGGAGAGGGGAGACCCAGTACTTC. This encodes CASSQDLGRTSGRGETQYF.

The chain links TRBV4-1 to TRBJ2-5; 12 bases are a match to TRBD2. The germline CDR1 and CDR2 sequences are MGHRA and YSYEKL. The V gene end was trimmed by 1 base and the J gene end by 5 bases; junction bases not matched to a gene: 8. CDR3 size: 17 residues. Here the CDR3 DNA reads TGCGCCAGCAGCCAAGGGGTACTAGCGGGAGGACAGGAGACCCAGTACTTC. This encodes CASSQGVLAGGQETQYF.

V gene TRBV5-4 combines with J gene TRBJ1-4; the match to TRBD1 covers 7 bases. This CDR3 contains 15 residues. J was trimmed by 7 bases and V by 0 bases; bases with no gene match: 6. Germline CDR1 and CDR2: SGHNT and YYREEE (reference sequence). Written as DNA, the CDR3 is TGTGCCAGCAGCTTGGAGGGGGCAAGGAGTGAAAAACTGTTTTTT. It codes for CASSLEGARSEKLFF.

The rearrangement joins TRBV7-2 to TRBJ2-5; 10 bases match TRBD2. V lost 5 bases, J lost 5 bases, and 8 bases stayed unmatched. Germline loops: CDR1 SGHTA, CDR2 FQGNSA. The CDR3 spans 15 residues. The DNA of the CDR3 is TGTGCCAGCAGCGACCAGCGGGGGGGCCGCGAGACCCAGTACTTC. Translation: CASSDQRGGRETQYF. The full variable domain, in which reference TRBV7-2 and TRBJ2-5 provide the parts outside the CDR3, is GAGVSQSPSNKVTEKGKDVELRCDPISGHTALYWYRQSLGQGLEFLIYFQGNSAPDKSGLPSDRFSAERTGGSVSTLTIQRTQQEDSAVYLCASSDQRGGRETQYFGPGTRLLVL.

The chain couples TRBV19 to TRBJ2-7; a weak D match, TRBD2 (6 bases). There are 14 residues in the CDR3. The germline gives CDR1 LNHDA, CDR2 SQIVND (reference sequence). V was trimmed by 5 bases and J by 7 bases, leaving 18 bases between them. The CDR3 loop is CASSEAGLPREQYF. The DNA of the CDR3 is TGTGCCAGTAGTGAGGCGGGACTCCCGAGAGAGCAGTACTTC.

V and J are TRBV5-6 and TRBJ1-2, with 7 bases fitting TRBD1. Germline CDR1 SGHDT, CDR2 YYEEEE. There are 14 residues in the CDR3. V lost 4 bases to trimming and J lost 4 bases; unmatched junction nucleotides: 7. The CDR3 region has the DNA TGTGCCAGCAGCCCGAGACAGGGCGGCTATGGCTACACCTTC. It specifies CASSPRQGGYGYTF.

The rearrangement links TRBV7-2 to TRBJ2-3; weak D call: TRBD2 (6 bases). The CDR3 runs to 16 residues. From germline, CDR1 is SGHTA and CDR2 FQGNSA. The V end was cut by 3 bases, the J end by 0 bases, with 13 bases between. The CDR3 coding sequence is TGTGCCAGCAGCTTCTTCCGGGGGACTAGCACAGATACGCAGTATTTT. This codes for CASSFFRGTSTDTQYF.

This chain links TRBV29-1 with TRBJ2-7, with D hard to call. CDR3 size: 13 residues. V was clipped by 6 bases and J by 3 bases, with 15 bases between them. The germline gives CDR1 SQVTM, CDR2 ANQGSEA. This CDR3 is CSVQPPGNYEQYF. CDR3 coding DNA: TGCAGCGTCCAGCCCCCAGGAAACTACGAGCAGTACTTC.

CDR3: CASSFQGDNEQYF. The CDR3 nucleotides read TGTGCCAGTAGCTTTCAGGGGGACAACGAGCAGTACTTC. This rearrangement joins TRBV19 to TRBJ2-7; TRBD1 matches 7 bases. The germline CDR1 and CDR2 sequences are LNHDA and SQIVND (reference sequence). V trimming: 6 bases; J trimming: 5 bases; junction bases outside the gene matches: 7. This CDR3 contains 13 residues.